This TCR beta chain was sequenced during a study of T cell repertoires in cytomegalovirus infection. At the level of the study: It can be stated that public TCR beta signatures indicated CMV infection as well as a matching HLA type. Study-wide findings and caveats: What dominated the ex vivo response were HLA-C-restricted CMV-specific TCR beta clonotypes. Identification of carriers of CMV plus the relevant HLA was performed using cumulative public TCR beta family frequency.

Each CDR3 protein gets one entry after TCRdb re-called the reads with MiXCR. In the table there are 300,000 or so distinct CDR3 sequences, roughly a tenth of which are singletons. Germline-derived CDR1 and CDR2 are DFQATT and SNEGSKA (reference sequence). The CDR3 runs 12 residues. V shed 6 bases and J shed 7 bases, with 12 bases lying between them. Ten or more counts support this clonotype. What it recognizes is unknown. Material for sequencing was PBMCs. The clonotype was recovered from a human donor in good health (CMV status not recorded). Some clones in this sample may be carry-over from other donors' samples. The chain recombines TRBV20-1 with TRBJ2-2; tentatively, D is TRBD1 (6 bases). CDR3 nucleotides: TGCAGTGCCAGACAGGTCCTCGGGGAGCTGTTTTTT. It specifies CSARQVLGELFF.